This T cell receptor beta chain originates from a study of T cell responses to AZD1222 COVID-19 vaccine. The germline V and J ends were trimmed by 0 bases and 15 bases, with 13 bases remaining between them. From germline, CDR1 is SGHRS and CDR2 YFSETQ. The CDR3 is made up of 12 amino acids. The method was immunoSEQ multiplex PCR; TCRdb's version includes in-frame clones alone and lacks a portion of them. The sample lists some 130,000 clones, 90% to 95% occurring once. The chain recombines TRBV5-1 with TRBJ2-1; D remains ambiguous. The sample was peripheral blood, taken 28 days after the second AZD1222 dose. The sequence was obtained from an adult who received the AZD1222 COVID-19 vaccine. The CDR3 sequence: CASSLAGSYWFF. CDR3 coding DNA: TGCGCCAGCAGCTTGGCGGGTAGTTATTGGTTCTTC. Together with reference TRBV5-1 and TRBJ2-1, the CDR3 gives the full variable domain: KAGVTQTPRYLIKTRGQQVTLSCSPISGHRSVSWYQQTPGQGLQFLFEYFSETQRNKGNFPGRFSGRQFSNSRSEMNVSTLELGDSALYLCASSLAGSYWFFGPGTRLTVL.